Presented here are 17 T cell receptor beta chains from one specimen sequenced in a study of blood T cell repertoires in COVID-19. The protocol was immunoSEQ multiplex PCR, while the TCRdb copy is restricted to in-frame clones and leaves out a portion. The data show around 250,000 clones, with around 84% seen just once and less than 3.5% held by the top ten. The sequenced sample consisted of peripheral blood. The receptors come from a woman aged 18-29 years with acute or convalescent COVID-19.

V and J are TRBV19 and TRBJ2-5, with 10 bases fitting TRBD1. The CDR3 has 15 amino acids. CDR1 and CDR2 from the germline V gene are LNHDA and SQIVND (reference sequence). The ends lost 5 bases at V and 5 bases at J; junction bases unmatched: 8. CDR3 amino acids: CASSGRDRGGETQYF. The DNA of the CDR3 is TGTGCCAGTAGTGGCAGGGACAGGGGAGGGGAGACCCAGTACTTC.

The gene calls are TRBV3-1 (or the pseudogene TRBV3-2) and TRBJ2-5, with D possibly matching TRBD2 (6 bases). The V gene's germline CDR1 is LGHDT and CDR2 YNNKEL (reference sequence). Trimming left V 4 bases short and J 2 bases short, with 14 bases between. This CDR3 spans 15 amino acids. The CDR3 sequence: CASSPGGAGQETQYF. The CDR3 DNA is TGTGCCAGCAGCCCCGGCGGGGCGGGACAAGAGACCCAGTACTTC.

V gene TRBV4-3 combines with J gene TRBJ2-7; possible D gene TRBD2, 6 bases. The V end was cut by 6 bases, the J end by 4 bases, with 16 bases between. Germline assignment: CDR1 LGHNA and CDR2 YSLEER. The CDR3 has 14 amino acids. For the CDR3, the DNA is TGCGCCAGCAGTAAGGGATTCGGAGGGTACGAGCAGTACTTC. It yields the protein CASSKGFGGYEQYF.

The rearrangement joins TRBV29-1 to TRBJ2-7; D not resolved. V shed 0 bases and J shed 4 bases, with 4 bases lying between them. CDR1 and CDR2 from the germline V gene are SQVTM and ANQGSEA. This CDR3 is 11 amino acids long. In DNA form, the CDR3 reads TGCAGCGTTGAAGATCGGTACGAGCAGTACTTC. Encoded protein: CSVEDRYEQYF.

The rearrangement links TRBV5-5 to TRBJ1-1; D call uncertain. The CDR3 consists of 15 residues. The V gene lost 4 bases and the J gene lost 1 base, with 14 bases spanning the gap. Germline CDR1 SGHKS, CDR2 YYEKEE (reference sequence). CDR3 amino acids: CASSPALTGNTEAFF. In nucleotides, the CDR3 is TGTGCCAGCAGCCCGGCCCTGACGGGGAACACTGAAGCTTTCTTT.

The J gene is TRBJ1-5, the V gene TRBV6-5, with D unresolved. The V end was cut by 5 bases, the J end by 0 bases, with 5 bases between. The germline V gene encodes CDR1 MNHEY and CDR2 SVGAGI. This CDR3 is built from 13 residues. Here the CDR3 reads CASSTDSNQPQHF. In DNA, the CDR3 is TGTGCCAGCAGTACAGATAGCAATCAGCCCCAGCATTTT.

This chain joins TRBV7-2 and TRBJ2-5, with TRBD1 matching over 10 bases. V was clipped by 5 bases and J by 5 bases; unmatched bases: 5. This CDR3 has 14 residues. CDR1 is SGHTA, CDR2 FQGNSA, per germline. The CDR3 nucleotides are TGTGCCAGCAGCGCCAGACAGGGGGCGGAGACCCAGTACTTC. Translated: CASSARQGAETQYF.

This clone was seen more than once but under ten times. The chain is built from TRBV5-6 and TRBJ2-4, with 10 bases that match TRBD2. Trimming took 6 bases from V and 6 from J; bases not matched to a gene: 6. CDR1 is SGHDT and CDR2 is YYEEEE in the germline V gene. CDR3 size: 14 residues. CDR3 residues: CASKREGYGNIQYF. CDR3 in DNA: TGTGCCAGCAAGCGGGAGGGCTACGGAAACATTCAGTACTTC.

The chain uses TRBV6-4 and TRBJ2-1; D uncertain. Germline lookup yields CDR1 MRHNA and CDR2 SNTAGT. V dropped 6 bases and J dropped 4 bases, with 13 bases sitting between them. CDR3 length: 14 residues. CDR3 residues: CASRITTWYNEQFF. The DNA of the CDR3 is TGTGCCAGCAGGATAACCACTTGGTACAATGAGCAGTTCTTC.

In its sample, this clone was seen once. The rearrangement links TRBV27 to TRBJ1-1; no clear D gene. This CDR3 has 15 amino acids. V was clipped by 4 bases and J by 4 bases, with 16 bases between them. Looked up from germline, CDR1 is MNHEY and CDR2 is SMNVEV (reference sequence). CDR3: CASSYDPGFGTEAFF. In nucleotides, the CDR3 is TGTGCCAGCAGTTATGACCCGGGTTTTGGCACTGAAGCTTTCTTT.

This clone has just a few counts. The J gene is TRBJ1-4, the V gene TRBV27; no firm D call. CDR3 size: 15 residues. Deletions cut 5 bases from V and 4 bases from J, with 14 bases between. Per germline, CDR1 MNHEY and CDR2 SMNVEV (reference sequence). This CDR3 reads CASSPRERDNEKLFF. As DNA, the CDR3 is TGTGCCAGCAGTCCCCGGGAGAGAGATAATGAAAAACTGTTTTTT.

The chain recombines TRBV5-4 with TRBJ2-3, with 8 bases aligning to TRBD1. The CDR3 has 14 amino acids. J gave up 1 base and V 3 bases, and 1 base lay outside the gene matches. The germline V gene encodes CDR1 SGHNT and CDR2 YYREEE (reference sequence). The CDR3 protein is CASSWGQGTDTQYF. CDR3 bases: TGTGCCAGCAGCTGGGGACAGGGCACAGATACGCAGTATTTT.

The rearrangement uses TRBV7-2 and TRBJ2-1; 10 bases line up with TRBD1. The length of the CDR3 is 15 residues. CDR1 and CDR2 from the germline V gene are SGHTA and FQGNSA. V gave up 5 bases and J gave up 8 bases; unmatched junction bases: 9. CDR3 sequence reads: CASSQWTGGVYEQFF. CDR3 nucleotide sequence: TGTGCCAGCAGCCAATGGACAGGGGGGGTCTATGAGCAGTTCTTC.

This clone was seen a few times. This chain joins TRBV19 and TRBJ1-2, with 9 bases that match TRBD1. The length of the CDR3 is 15 residues. Germline CDR1 reads LNHDA; CDR2 reads SQIVND (reference sequence). V lost 4 bases, J lost 3 bases, and 6 bases stayed unmatched. The CDR3 protein is CASSTGTGSYYGYTF. The CDR3 DNA reads as TGTGCCAGTAGTACTGGGACAGGGTCCTACTATGGCTACACCTTC.

This chain connects TRBV7-9 to TRBJ2-1; 9 bases fit TRBD2. With V trimmed by 5 bases and J by 5 bases, 10 bases remained unmatched. Germline lookup yields CDR1 SEHNR and CDR2 FQNEAQ (reference sequence). The CDR3 loop spans 16 amino acids. DNA for the CDR3: TGTGCCAGCAGCCCCCATAGCGGGAGATTGAACAATGAGCAGTTCTTC. Residues: CASSPHSGRLNNEQFF. The whole variable domain, filled in from reference TRBV7-9 and TRBJ2-1, reads DTGVSQNPRHKITKRGQNVTFRCDPISEHNRLYWYRQTLGQGPEFLTYFQNEAQLEKSRLLSDRFSAERPKGSFSTLEIQRTEQGDSAMYLCASSPHSGRLNNEQFFGPGTRLTVL.

The rearrangement uses TRBV9 and TRBJ1-2, with 10 positions matching TRBD1. The CDR3 is 14 residues long. Germline CDR1 is SGDLS and CDR2 is YYNGEE. Losses at the gene ends were 0 bases for V and 7 bases for J; bases not matched to a gene: 3. The CDR3 loop reads CASSVGQGALGYTF. The CDR3, as DNA: TGTGCCAGCAGCGTAGGACAGGGGGCGCTTGGCTACACCTTC.

The chain employs TRBV13 and TRBJ1-2, with unresolved D. CDR1 and CDR2 from the germline V gene are PRHDT and FYEKMQ (reference sequence). With 5 bases removed from V and 6 bases from J, the gap between germline ends came to 25 bases. The CDR3 is 17 residues long. CDR3 sequence (DNA): TGTGCCAGCAGCGAGTCAAATCGGTTTAGGAGAGTCCATGGCTACACCTTC. Protein sequence: CASSESNRFRRVHGYTF. Full variable domain (remainder filled in from reference TRBV13 and TRBJ1-2): AAGVIQSPRHLIKEKRETATLKCYPIPRHDTVYWYQQGPGQDPQFLISFYEKMQSDKGSIPDRFSAQQFSDYHSELNMSSLELGDSALYFCASSESNRFRRVHGYTFGSGTRLTVV.